The rows below give T cell receptor beta chains drawn from one sample of a study of control samples from healthy donors and cancer patients. Sequencing used immunoSEQ multiplex PCR; TCRdb keeps in-frame clones, though not all of them. The sample lists some 210,000 clones, about 90% occurring once. The sample was blood. These receptors were collected from a man aged 25-45 years in good health. Both conserved end residues are part of each CDR3. D genes are given only for firm matches. Not all rows give a size; the values are once, few, many and, for expanded clones, a class.

CDR3nt: TGTGCCAGCAGCCCGGGACTAGCGGGGGCACGCACAGATACGCAGTATTTT
CDR3aa: CASSPGLAGARTDTQYF
abundance: .
j_gene: TRBJ2-3
d_gene: TRBD2
v_gene: TRBV7-9

CDR3nt: TGTGCCAGTAGGGTCGGCGACTACTATAATTCACCCCTCCACTTT
CDR3aa: CASRVGDYYNSPLHF
abundance: once
j_gene: TRBJ1-6
d_gene: .
v_gene: TRBV19

CDR3nt: TGTGCCAGCAGCTTGTCCAACAGGAAAGACAATGAGCAGTTCTTC
CDR3aa: CASSLSNRKDNEQFF
abundance: .
j_gene: TRBJ2-1
d_gene: .
v_gene: TRBV5-4

CDR3nt: TGTGCCAGCAGCCAAGTCCACACGGGGTCCTATGGCTACACCTTC
CDR3aa: CASSQVHTGSYGYTF
abundance: .
j_gene: TRBJ1-2
d_gene: .
v_gene: TRBV3-1/TRBV3-2

CDR3nt: TGCGCCAGCAGTGAGTCTGGACCTCCGGGAGATACGCAGTATTTT
CDR3aa: CASSESGPPGDTQYF
abundance: .
j_gene: TRBJ2-3
d_gene: .
v_gene: TRBV10-1

CDR3nt: TGTGCCAGCTCACATAGGTCGGGGCAGAGTGAAGCTTTCTTT
CDR3aa: CASSHRSGQSEAFF
abundance: once
j_gene: TRBJ1-1
d_gene: .
v_gene: TRBV18

CDR3nt: TGTGCCTGGAGCGGGACAAACACTTACAATGAGCAGTTCTTC
CDR3aa: CAWSGTNTYNEQFF
abundance: .
j_gene: TRBJ2-1
d_gene: .
v_gene: TRBV30

CDR3nt: TGTGCCAGCAGTTACGGCGGGGTTCAAACCGGGGAGCTGTTTTTT
CDR3aa: CASSYGGVQTGELFF
abundance: .
j_gene: TRBJ2-2
d_gene: .
v_gene: TRBV6-2/TRBV6-3

CDR3nt: TGTGCCAGTAGACCCCGGCCGGGGCCGAACACTGAAGCTTTCTTT
CDR3aa: CASRPRPGPNTEAFF
abundance: .
j_gene: TRBJ1-1
d_gene: .
v_gene: TRBV19

CDR3nt: TGTGCCAGCAGCCGAGAAGGGGGGAAAGTCACTGAAGCTTTCTTT
CDR3aa: CASSREGGKVTEAFF
abundance: .
j_gene: TRBJ1-1
d_gene: .
v_gene: TRBV14

CDR3nt: TGTGCCAGCAGCTTAGACAGGGAGAACTATGGCTACACCTTC
CDR3aa: CASSLDRENYGYTF
abundance: .
j_gene: TRBJ1-2
d_gene: .
v_gene: TRBV7-9

CDR3nt: TGCGCCAGCAGCCAAGCCGACTGGGCTAACTATGGCTACACCTTC
CDR3aa: CASSQADWANYGYTF
abundance: .
j_gene: TRBJ1-2
d_gene: .
v_gene: TRBV4-1

CDR3nt: TGTGCCAGCAGCCTAGGACAGGACCAAATCTCTGGGGCCAACGTCCTGACTTTC
CDR3aa: CASSLGQDQISGANVLTF
abundance: .
j_gene: TRBJ2-6
d_gene: TRBD1
v_gene: TRBV6-2/TRBV6-3

CDR3nt: TGTGCCAGTAGTCACTGGGGGACTGAAGCTTTCTTT
CDR3aa: CASSHWGTEAFF
abundance: .
j_gene: TRBJ1-1
d_gene: .
v_gene: TRBV7-8

CDR3nt: TGTGCCAGTAGTATAAGTCGGGACCCCACAGATACGCAGTATTTT
CDR3aa: CASSISRDPTDTQYF
abundance: .
j_gene: TRBJ2-3
d_gene: .
v_gene: TRBV19